This entry lists 9 T cell receptor beta chains sequenced from one sample in a study of breast tumors, draining lymph nodes, adjacent tissues (dated by TCRdb to the mid-2010s). Library method: multiplex PCR. The instrument given in TCRdb is Illumina HiSeq 2000. TCRdb reprocessing: public reads trimmed at Q25 with fastp, clones called with MiXCR, in-frame beta chains kept. Every entry covers one CDR3 protein and lists the most common genes and DNA from its rows. The sample has 150,000 to 200,000 distinct CDR3 sequences on record, 30% to 35% of them singletons. Around 4% of the sample comes from the top ten. The axillary draining lymph nodes of breast cancer patients were the source of the lymph node samples. Input material: axillary lymph node tissue. The receptors stem from a female donor with breast cancer. Some clones in this sample may be carry-over from other donors' samples.

The rearrangement joins TRBV29-1 to TRBJ2-7; no definite D call. The CDR3 totals 12 residues. Germline CDR1 and CDR2: SQVTM and ANQGSEA. Trimming removed 5 bases from V and 2 bases from J, with 10 bases in between. The CDR3: CSVRSAAYEQYF. The CDR3 bases are TGCAGCGTTCGAAGCGCAGCCTACGAGCAGTACTTC.

This clonotype was found once. Mismatch with germline at one junction end may stem from a read error. The J gene is TRBJ2-3, the V gene TRBV20-1; 9 bases agree with TRBD2. The CDR3 has 14 residues. The germline gives CDR1 DFQATT, CDR2 SNEGSKA (reference sequence). The CDR3 loop reads CGAVLAGDADTQYF. CDR3 DNA: TGCGGTGCCGTATTAGCGGGAGACGCAGATACGCAGTATTTT.

A word on this clonotype: A junction end diverges from the germline sequence, so it may reflect a read error. The rearrangement links TRBV7-9 to TRBJ1-5; possible D gene TRBD1, 6 bases. Germline values: CDR1 SEHNR, CDR2 FQNEAQ (reference sequence). The length of the CDR3 is 14 residues. The CDR3 loop reads CASGQQGSNQPQHF. The DNA for the CDR3 is TGTGCCAGCGGTCAACAGGGAAGCAACCAGCCCCAGCATTTT. The full variable domain, rest sourced from reference TRBV7-9 and TRBJ1-5, is DTGVSQNPRHKITKRGQNVTFRCDPISEHNRLYWYRQTLGQGPEFLTYFQNEAQLEKSRLLSDRFSAERPKGSFSTLEIQRTEQGDSAMYLCASGQQGSNQPQHFGDGTRLSIL.

This clonotype was counted at least ten times. This CDR3 is CAWDRTDGDTQYF. The CDR3 bases are TGTGCCTGGGACAGAACTGATGGGGATACGCAGTATTTT. The V call is TRBV30, the J call TRBJ2-3, with a weak D call TRBD1 (5 bases). CDR3 length: 13 amino acids. V gave up 5 bases and J gave up 6 bases, with 15 bases separating them. Germline V lookup: CDR1 GTSNPN, CDR2 SVGIG (reference sequence). Combining the CDR3 with reference TRBV30 and TRBJ2-3 gives the whole variable domain SQTIHQWPATLVQPVGSPLSLECTVEGTSNPNLYWYRQAAGRGLQLLFYSVGIGQISSEVPQNLSASRPQDRQFILSSKKLLLSDSGFYLCAWDRTDGDTQYFGPGTRLTVL.

This clonotype was observed many times. The rearrangement uses TRBV20-1 and TRBJ2-2, with TRBD2 identical over 9 bases. The length of the CDR3 is 16 residues. From germline, CDR1 is DFQATT and CDR2 SNEGSKA (reference sequence). Trimming at V came to 0 bases and at J to 9 bases, leaving 11 bases not matched to a gene. DNA for the CDR3: TGCAGTGCTAGAGATGCCCTAGCGGGGAATGTTCGGGAGCTGTTTTTT. Amino acid sequence: CSARDALAGNVRELFF.

CDR3 loop: CATSQTGDTKNIQYF. DNA for the CDR3: TGTGCCACCAGCCAGACAGGGGATACCAAAAACATTCAGTACTTC. This chain joins TRBV24-1 and TRBJ2-4; 8 positions match TRBD1. V was pared by 7 bases and J by 2 bases, with 6 bases of the junction left unmatched. The CDR3 has 15 residues. Germline loops: CDR1 KGHDR, CDR2 SFDVKD.

This clonotype was counted at least ten times. This chain joins TRBV12-3 or TRBV12-4 and TRBJ2-1; 10 nucleotides align to TRBD2. The CDR3 runs 15 residues. V lost 5 bases to trimming and J lost 10 bases; unmatched junction nucleotides: 11. Written as DNA, the CDR3 is TGTGCCAGCAGTGGTATAGCGGGAGGTTATTCCGAGCAGTTCTTC. Its translation: CASSGIAGGYSEQFF.

The V gene is TRBV7-2, the J gene TRBJ2-3, with TRBD2 as a possible D gene (6 bases). V lost 10 bases to trimming and J lost 8 bases, with 16 bases between them. This CDR3 has 12 residues. Germline assignment: CDR1 SGHTA and CDR2 FQGNSA. The CDR3 DNA reads as TGTGCCACCTATAGGCAGGGAGGTACGCAGTATTTT. Amino acids: CATYRQGGTQYF.

This clonotype was observed many times. This may come from a read error, since a much larger clone is one base off. The chain employs TRBV11-2 and TRBJ2-7; D gene unclear. Germline V gene lookup returns CDR1 SGHAT and CDR2 FQNNGV. This CDR3 region has 13 residues. As DNA, the CDR3 is TGTGCCAGCAGCTTGGGTCAGTCCTCCGAGCAGTACTTC. It yields the protein CASSLGQSSEQYF.